Detailed here is one TCR beta chain. Its antigen is currently unknown. Germline CDR1 is SGHNT and CDR2 is YYREEE (reference sequence). Trimming shortened V by 0 bases and J by 0 bases, and 1 base separated the two germline ends. The CDR3 has 14 residues. The source of the sample is a study of graft-versus-host responses after intestinal transplantation. The study's findings and limits: Early post-transplant declines in HvG were associated with peak levels of circulating GvH clones.

Repertoires were generated with immunoSEQ multiplex PCR, while TCRdb's copy carries only in-frame clones and drops some. Here the sample spans fewer than 110,000 clones, about nine tenths being singletons. The input for sequencing was unstimulated CD4+ T cells sorted from spleen or lymph node cells, taken before transplant. The TCR comes from a human donor who was the organ donor for an intestinal transplant. The genes are TRBV5-4 and TRBJ1-6; D gene unclear. The CDR3 nucleotides read TGTGCCAGCAGCTTGGACTCCTATAATTCACCCCTCCACTTT. Translated: CASSLDSYNSPLHF. Full variable domain (outside the CDR3, taken from reference TRBV5-4 and TRBJ1-6): ETGVTQSPTHLIKTRGQQVTLRCSSQSGHNTVSWYQQALGQGPQFIFQYYREEENGRGNFPPRFSGLQFPNYSSELNVNALELDDSALYLCASSLDSYNSPLHFGNGTRLTVT.